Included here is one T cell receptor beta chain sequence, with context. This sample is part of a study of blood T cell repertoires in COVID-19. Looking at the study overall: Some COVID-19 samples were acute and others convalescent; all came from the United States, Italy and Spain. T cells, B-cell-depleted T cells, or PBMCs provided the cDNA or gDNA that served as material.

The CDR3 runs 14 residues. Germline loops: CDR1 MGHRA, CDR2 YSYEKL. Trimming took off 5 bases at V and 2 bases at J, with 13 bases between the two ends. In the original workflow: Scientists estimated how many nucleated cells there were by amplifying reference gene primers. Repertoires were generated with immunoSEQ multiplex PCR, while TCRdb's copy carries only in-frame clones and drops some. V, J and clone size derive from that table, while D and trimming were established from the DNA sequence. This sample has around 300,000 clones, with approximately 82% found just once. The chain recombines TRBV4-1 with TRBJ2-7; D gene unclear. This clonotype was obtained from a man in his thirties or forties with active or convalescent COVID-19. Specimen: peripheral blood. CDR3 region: CASSMEPSPYEQYF. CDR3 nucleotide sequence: TGCGCCAGCAGCATGGAGCCGTCCCCCTACGAGCAGTACTTC.